In this sample, the clone carrying this T cell receptor beta chain turned up a few times. Its antigen is as yet unknown. This specimen comes from a study of early T cells in non-severe SARS-CoV-2 infection. Across the study: Sequencing of bulk RNA from unsorted whole blood was done, without chain pairing. General study results and limits: Matching with VDJdb favored anti-spike CD8 responses (missing private and CD4 specificities).

Molecules of cDNA were individually given unique molecular identifiers that were attached to them. TCRdb re-called the 5' RACE reads with MiXCR, one entry per CDR3 protein. This sample has over 100,000 distinct CDR3 sequences; around 13% occur once, and the top ten carry less than 8%. The V gene lost 3 bases and the J gene lost 6 bases, with 15 bases spanning the gap. Germline V gives CDR1 SGDLS, CDR2 YYNGEE. The length of the CDR3 is 15 residues. Sequenced material: whole blood. The chain is built from TRBV9 and TRBJ2-2, with D maybe TRBD2 (6 bases). The source of this sequence is an adult who was a healthcare worker with PCR-confirmed SARS-CoV-2 infection or an uninfected control (not recorded which). The CDR3 protein is CASSDPGRGAGELFF. In nucleotides, the CDR3 is TGTGCCAGCAGCGACCCGGGCCGCGGGGCCGGGGAGCTGTTTTTT.